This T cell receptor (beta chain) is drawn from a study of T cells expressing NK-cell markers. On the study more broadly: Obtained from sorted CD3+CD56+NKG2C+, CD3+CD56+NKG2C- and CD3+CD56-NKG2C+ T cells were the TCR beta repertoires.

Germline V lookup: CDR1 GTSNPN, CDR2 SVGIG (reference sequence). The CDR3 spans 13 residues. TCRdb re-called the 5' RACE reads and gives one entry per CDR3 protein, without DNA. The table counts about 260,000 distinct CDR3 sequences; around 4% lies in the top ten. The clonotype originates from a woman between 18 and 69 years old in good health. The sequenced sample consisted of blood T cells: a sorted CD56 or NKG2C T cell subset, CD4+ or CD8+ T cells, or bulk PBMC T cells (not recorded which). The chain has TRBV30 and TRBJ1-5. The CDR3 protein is CAWSVKGNQPQHF. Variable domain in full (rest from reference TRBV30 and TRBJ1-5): SQTIHQWPATLVQPVGSPLSLECTVEGTSNPNLYWYRQAAGRGLQLLFYSVGIGQISSEVPQNLSASRPQDRQFILSSKKLLLSDSGFYLCAWSVKGNQPQHFGDGTRLSIL.